These 25 T cell receptor beta chains came from one sample sequenced in a study of breast tumors, draining lymph nodes, adjacent tissues. TCRdb itself ran the multiplex PCR reads through MiXCR, one entry per CDR3 protein. The sample shows approximately 47,000 distinct CDR3 sequences, roughly 24% of them seen only once. The specimen sequenced was breast tumor tissue. These receptors were collected from a female donor with breast cancer. Some clones in this sample may be carry-over from other donors' samples.

Concerning this clonotype itself: A much larger clonotype is one base distant, so this may be a read error. J is TRBJ2-1 and V is TRBV7-3, with D unresolved. The CDR3 length is 12 residues. Germline-derived CDR1 and CDR2 are SGHTA and FQGTGA. CDR3: CAGSPPGGEQFF. The CDR3, as DNA: TGTGCCGGCAGCCCTCCCGGCGGAGAGCAGTTCTTC.

This clonotype was seen at least ten times. V is TRBV5-8 and J is TRBJ2-1; D is uncertain. CDR3 size: 12 residues. Germline V CDR1 and CDR2: SGHTS, YDEGEE. V was pared by 0 bases and J by 6 bases, with 4 bases between. The CDR3 bases are TGTGCCAGCAGCTTGGTCCTCAATGAGCAGTTCTTC. Translating gives CASSLVLNEQFF.

The sample holds many counts of this clonotype. J is TRBJ1-6 and V is TRBV6-5, with no clear D. The V end lost 5 bases, the J end lost 5 bases, and 7 bases lay between the germline ends. This CDR3 has 13 amino acids. Germline CDR1 MNHEY, CDR2 SVGAGI. The CDR3 coding sequence is TGTGCCAGCAGTCCCCCAGATAATTCACCCCTCCACTTT. As protein: CASSPPDNSPLHF.

This clonotype came up a few times. The rearrangement links TRBV6-1 to TRBJ2-5; no firm D call. The V end was cut by 11 bases, the J end by 0 bases, with 10 bases between. The length of the CDR3 is 12 residues. Looked up from germline, CDR1 is MNHNS and CDR2 is SASEGT. CDR3 in amino acids: CAASWDQETQYF. The CDR3 DNA is TGTGCCGCGTCGTGGGACCAAGAGACCCAGTACTTC.

This clonotype was counted a few times. The chain uses TRBV30 and TRBJ1-1, with D uncertain. CDR1 and CDR2 (germline): GTSNPN, SVGIG (reference sequence). With 8 bases removed from V and 1 base from J, the gap between germline ends came to 8 bases. CDR3 length: 11 amino acids. The CDR3, as DNA: TGTGCCCAAAGGAAGAACACTGAAGCTTTCTTT. Protein sequence: CAQRKNTEAFF. Supplemented by reference TRBV30 and TRBJ1-1, the full variable domain reads SQTIHQWPATLVQPVGSPLSLECTVEGTSNPNLYWYRQAAGRGLQLLFYSVGIGQISSEVPQNLSASRPQDRQFILSSKKLLLSDSGFYLCAQRKNTEAFFGQGTRLTVV.

Comment on this clonotype: A single base separates this from a much larger clone, so it may be a read error. The V gene is TRBV4-1, the J gene TRBJ2-2, with no clear D. Per germline, CDR1 MGHRA and CDR2 YSYEKL. The CDR3 totals 13 residues. The V and J ends lost 1 base and 9 bases respectively, with 9 bases between them. DNA of the CDR3: TGCGCCAGCAGCCAAGTACTACCCAGGGAGCTGTTTTTT. It is translated as CASSQVLPRELFF.

This clonotype showed up many times. The chain uses TRBV4-1 and TRBJ1-2; 8 bases map to TRBD1. CDR1 and CDR2 (germline): MGHRA, YSYEKL. Germline trimming cut 3 bases from V and 0 bases from J; bases unmatched to any gene: 6. CDR3 length: 16 amino acids. CDR3 amino acids: CASSHLQDRANYGYTF. CDR3 DNA: TGCGCCAGCAGCCACTTACAGGACAGGGCTAACTATGGCTACACCTTC.

The rearrangement uses TRBV9 and TRBJ1-6; a possible D gene is TRBD1 (6 bases). The CDR3 contains 15 residues. V was trimmed by 3 bases and J by 6 bases, leaving 13 bases between them. Germline V gives CDR1 SGDLS, CDR2 YYNGEE. CDR3 coding DNA: TGTGCCAGCAGCGCCACGGACAGACCTAATTCACCCCTCCACTTT. Translating it yields CASSATDRPNSPLHF.

The chain employs TRBV6-5 and TRBJ2-1; TRBD1 is a possible D gene (5 bases). CDR1 and CDR2 (germline): MNHEY, SVGAGI. This CDR3 spans 13 amino acids. V was cut by 6 bases and J by 5 bases, with 11 bases left in between. Here the CDR3 reads CASSLGADNEQFF. The CDR3 nucleotides are TGTGCCAGCAGCCTAGGGGCTGACAATGAGCAGTTCTTC.

A word on this clonotype: A much larger clone differs from this one at a single base, so this may be a read error. The chain is built from TRBV7-9 and TRBJ1-3; D gene uncertain. Germline CDR1 reads SEHNR; CDR2 reads FQNEAQ (reference sequence). CDR3 size: 14 residues. DNA of the CDR3: TGTGCCAGCAGTACTGAGGGCTCTGGAGACACCATATATTTT. Its translation: CASSTEGSGDTIYF. Full variable domain (missing parts from reference TRBV7-9 and TRBJ1-3): DTGVSQNPRHKITKRGQNVTFRCDPISEHNRLYWYRQTLGQGPEFLTYFQNEAQLEKSRLLSDRFSAERPKGSFSTLEIQRTEQGDSAMYLCASSTEGSGDTIYFGEGSWLTVV.

This clonotype occurred once. A much larger clone lies one base from this, so it may be a read error. The missing conserved phenylalanine or tryptophan at the end of this CDR3 makes a read error likely. This rearrangement joins TRBV27 to TRBJ2-7; TRBD2 is a possible D gene (6 bases). This CDR3 is built from 18 residues. Deletions cut 3 bases from V and 3 bases from J, with 24 bases between. Germline CDR1 reads MNHEY; CDR2 reads SMNVEV (reference sequence). CDR3 protein: CASSLKGFGGTGLYEQYL. DNA for the CDR3: TGTGCCAGCAGTTTGAAAGGGTTTGGGGGGACGGGACTCTACGAGCAGTACCTC.

This clonotype was recorded many times. The chain carries TRBV5-1 and TRBJ1-2; D call uncertain. The V gene's germline CDR1 is SGHRS and CDR2 YFSETQ. The CDR3 totals 14 residues. V dropped 6 bases and J dropped 3 bases, with 15 bases sitting between them. The DNA for the CDR3 is TGCGCCAGCAAACCTGACTGGTATTACTATGGCTACACCTTC. Translation: CASKPDWYYYGYTF.

In this sample, this clonotype turned up many times. The rearrangement joins TRBV7-3 to TRBJ2-1, with TRBD2 matching 9 bases. The junction had 8 bases not matched to a gene; V was cut back by 2 bases and J by 0 bases. The germline V gene has CDR1 SGHTA and CDR2 FQGTGA. This CDR3 region has 18 residues. CDR3 sequence (DNA): TGTGCCAGCAGCTTAGGCTTAGCGGGAGCGGGCTCCTACAATGAGCAGTTCTTC. Amino acids: CASSLGLAGAGSYNEQFF.

This clonotype was seen repeatedly, ten times or more. The chain carries TRBV5-1 and TRBJ2-7, with D perhaps matching TRBD2 (5 bases). The germline V gene has CDR1 SGHRS and CDR2 YFSETQ. CDR3 length equals 14 residues. Trimming pared 3 bases from V and 0 bases from J, leaving 10 bases between. In DNA form, the CDR3 reads TGCGCCAGCAGCTGGACTGTTGGCTCCTACGAGCAGTACTTC. It specifies CASSWTVGSYEQYF.

The genes are TRBV13 and TRBJ1-1, with 12 bases matching TRBD1. This CDR3 has 21 amino acids. Trimming removed 1 base from V and 3 bases from J; junction bases left unmatched: 18. Germline CDR1 and CDR2: PRHDT and FYEKMQ (reference sequence). The CDR3 region is CASSLVLWDRGRGGLDTEAFF. The CDR3, as DNA: TGTGCCAGCAGCTTAGTGCTCTGGGACAGGGGGCGGGGAGGTTTGGACACTGAAGCTTTCTTT.

Ten or more counts support this clonotype. The chain recombines TRBV7-6 with TRBJ2-2, with D perhaps being TRBD1 or TRBD2 (5 bases each). Germline V gene sequence: CDR1 SGHVS, CDR2 FNYEAQ. The length of the CDR3 is 17 residues. Trimming removed 8 bases from V and 0 bases from J, with 19 bases in between. CDR3 in DNA: TGTGCCAGCTCTCGAGGGGTCCAGGGCACGAACACCGGGGAGCTGTTTTTT. Protein product: CASSRGVQGTNTGELFF.

The chain uses TRBV6-5 and TRBJ2-7; D remains ambiguous. V shed 10 bases and J shed 3 bases, with 19 bases lying between them. The CDR3 extends over 14 amino acids. Germline V gene lookup returns CDR1 MNHEY and CDR2 SVGAGI. CDR3 loop: CATSLGLGGYEQYF. The CDR3 nucleotides read TGTGCCACCTCGTTGGGGTTAGGCGGCTACGAGCAGTACTTC.

This clonotype was recorded many times. The chain carries TRBV19 and TRBJ2-7; TRBD1 might be the D (6 bases). V was shortened by 4 bases and J by 4 bases, with 17 bases between the two germline ends. Germline V gives CDR1 LNHDA, CDR2 SQIVND (reference sequence). The CDR3 totals 15 residues. The CDR3 DNA follows: TGTGCCAGTAGTACGGCAGGGGCCTCGGGTTACGAGCAGTACTTC. It is translated as CASSTAGASGYEQYF.

A few counts support this clonotype. Written as DNA, the CDR3 is TGTGCCAGCAGCCAGGGAGGGGTAGGACAGCCCCAGCATTTT. Translated: CASSQGGVGQPQHF. V is TRBV3-1 and J is TRBJ1-5; D possibly corresponds to TRBD1 (5 bases). Germline V gene sequence: CDR1 LGHDT, CDR2 YNNKEL (reference sequence). The CDR3 length is 14 residues. Trimming removed 3 bases from V and 7 bases from J, with 13 bases in between. Full variable domain (missing parts from reference TRBV3-1 and TRBJ1-5): DTAVSQTPKYLVTQMGNDKSIKCEQNLGHDTMYWYKQDSKKFLKIMFSYNNKELIINETVPNRFSPKSPDKAHLNLHINSLELGDSAVYFCASSQGGVGQPQHFGDGTRLSIL.

This chain links TRBV7-9 with TRBJ1-2; tentatively, D is TRBD1 (5 bases). Between the trimmed V and J ends, which lost 1 base and 5 bases, there was a span of 5 bases. CDR1 is SEHNR and CDR2 is FQNEAQ in the germline V gene (reference sequence). This CDR3 has 12 residues. The CDR3 loop is CASSLGQYGYTF. CDR3 nucleotide sequence: TGTGCCAGCAGCTTAGGACAGTATGGCTACACCTTC.

This clonotype appeared many times. One junction end disagrees with the germline gene, perhaps due to a read error. V gene TRBV7-8 combines with J gene TRBJ2-5; D unresolved. From germline, CDR1 is SGHVS and CDR2 FQNEAQ. The CDR3 is made up of 15 amino acids. CDR3 amino acids: CASSLGQGNQVTQYF. The CDR3 nucleotides read TGTGCCAGCAGCTTAGGTCAAGGTAACCAAGTGACCCAGTACTTC.

This clonotype was recorded at least ten times. The chain links TRBV6-1 to TRBJ2-3; TRBD1 aligns across 7 bases. CDR1 is MNHNS, CDR2 SASEGT, per germline. V trimming: 5 bases; J trimming: 6 bases; junction bases outside the gene matches: 11. The length of the CDR3 is 15 residues. The CDR3 nucleotides read TGTGCCAGCAGTCCAGAAGGGACAGCCCTCGATACGCAGTATTTT. Amino acids: CASSPEGTALDTQYF.

This clonotype was found many times. The chain combines TRBV7-3 with TRBJ1-3, with TRBD1 as a possible D gene (5 bases). Looked up from germline, CDR1 is SGHTA and CDR2 is FQGTGA. This CDR3 has 15 residues. V was shortened by 3 bases and J by 2 bases, with 11 bases between the two germline ends. The CDR3: CASSLSGEAGNTIYF. DNA for the CDR3: TGTGCCAGCAGCTTGTCGGGGGAAGCTGGAAACACCATATATTTT.

This clonotype has just a few counts. J is TRBJ2-1 and V is TRBV19; 7 bases align to TRBD2. Germline loops: CDR1 LNHDA, CDR2 SQIVND (reference sequence). The CDR3 is 15 amino acids. V was pared by 3 bases and J by 1 base, with 3 bases of the junction left unmatched. CDR3 in DNA: TGTGCCAGTAGTATCGGCGGGGGATCCTACAATGAGCAGTTCTTC. Translated, it gives CASSIGGGSYNEQFF.

At least ten counts were recorded for this clonotype. The genes are TRBV12-3 or TRBV12-4 and TRBJ1-4; no definite D call. The CDR3 loop spans 15 amino acids. The V end lost 0 bases, the J end lost 5 bases, and 10 bases lay between the germline ends. CDR3 DNA sequence: TGTGCCAGCAGTTTAGCGGCAGGTCCCAATGAAAAACTGTTTTTT. It encodes CASSLAAGPNEKLFF.